This T cell receptor (beta chain) was identified in a study of blood T cell repertoires in COVID-19. In the original processing: Amplification of reference gene primers provided the estimated nucleated cell counts. This table comes from immunoSEQ multiplex PCR, and its TCRdb copy is limited to in-frame clones, with some not included. The D gene and trimming were derived from the DNA, and the V and J assignments and clone size from that table. The sample consists of approximately 210,000 clones, around 84% of them appearing once. The Seattle patients joined while their infection was active and were tracked longitudinally afterward. This CDR3 region has 16 residues. Germline V gene data show CDR1 as SGHNT and CDR2 as YYREEE (reference sequence). With 0 bases removed from V and 6 bases from J, the gap between germline ends came to 19 bases.

The chain joins TRBV5-4 to TRBJ2-7; no reliable D call. This TCR came from a man aged 45-65 years with COVID-19, enrolled during active disease. The sequenced sample was peripheral blood. The CDR3 loop reads CASSLDNTLNSGEQYF. CDR3 in DNA: TGTGCCAGCAGCTTGGACAATACCCTTAACTCGGGCGAGCAGTACTTC. The whole variable domain, filled in from reference TRBV5-4 and TRBJ2-7, reads ETGVTQSPTHLIKTRGQQVTLRCSSQSGHNTVSWYQQALGQGPQFIFQYYREEENGRGNFPPRFSGLQFPNYSSELNVNALELDDSALYLCASSLDNTLNSGEQYFGPGTRLTVT.